The present T cell receptor (beta chain) was sequenced within a study of blood T cell repertoires in COVID-19. Study details: PBMCs, B-cell-depleted T cells, or T cells provided the cDNA or gDNA that made up the material.

This CDR3 region has 17 residues. V was clipped by 5 bases and J by 6 bases; unmatched bases: 13. Germline lookup yields CDR1 SGHTA and CDR2 FQGNSA. Measured with immunoSEQ multiplex PCR; TCRdb has only the in-frame clones, and not every one. The table has more than 100,000 clones, 84% seen once. The chain combines TRBV7-2 with TRBJ2-2; 9 positions match TRBD2. Sequencing used peripheral blood. The sequence came from a man aged 55 to 70 with acute or convalescent COVID-19. CDR3 in DNA: TGTGCCAGCAGCCTTTCTGGGGGACTAGCAAGGGCCGGGGAGCTGTTTTTT. Protein: CASSLSGGLARAGELFF.